This T cell receptor beta chain was recovered during a study of T cells after yellow fever vaccination. This clonotype has more than one count but fewer than ten. The CDR3 covers 15 residues. V lost 2 bases, J lost 5 bases, and 13 bases lay in between. Germline CDR1 is LGHNA and CDR2 is YNFKEQ. In TCRdb, the 5' RACE reads were re-called with MiXCR into one record per CDR3 protein. The sample holds some 670,000 distinct CDR3 sequences; 10% to 15% are singletons and the top ten take more than 13%. This TCR was sampled from a man younger than 45 who received the YFV17D yellow fever vaccine. The sample here was PBMCs, taken on the day of the yellow fever booster vaccination. V is TRBV4-2 and J is TRBJ2-1; possibly TRBD1 for D (6 bases). CDR3 nucleotides: TGTGCCAGCAGCCAACCGGGACAAGGGAACAATGAGCAGTTCTTC. It is translated as CASSQPGQGNNEQFF.